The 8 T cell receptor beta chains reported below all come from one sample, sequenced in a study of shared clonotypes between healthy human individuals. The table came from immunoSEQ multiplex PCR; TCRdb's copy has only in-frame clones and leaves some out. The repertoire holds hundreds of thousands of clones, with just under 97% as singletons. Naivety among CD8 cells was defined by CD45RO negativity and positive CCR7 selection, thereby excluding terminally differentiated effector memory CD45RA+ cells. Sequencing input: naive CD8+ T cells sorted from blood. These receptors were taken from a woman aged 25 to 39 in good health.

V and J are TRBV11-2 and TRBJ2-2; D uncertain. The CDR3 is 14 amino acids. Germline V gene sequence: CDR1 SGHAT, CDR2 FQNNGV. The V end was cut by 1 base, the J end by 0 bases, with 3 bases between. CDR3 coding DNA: TGTGCCAGCAGCTTAGGTCCGAACACCGGGGAGCTGTTTTTT. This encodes CASSLGPNTGELFF.

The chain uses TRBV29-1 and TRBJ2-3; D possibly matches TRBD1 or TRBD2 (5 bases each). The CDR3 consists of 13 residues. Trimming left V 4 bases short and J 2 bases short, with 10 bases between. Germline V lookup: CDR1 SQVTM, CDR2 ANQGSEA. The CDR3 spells CSVAGPLTDTQYF. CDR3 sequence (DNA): TGCAGCGTTGCGGGACCGCTCACAGATACGCAGTATTTT.

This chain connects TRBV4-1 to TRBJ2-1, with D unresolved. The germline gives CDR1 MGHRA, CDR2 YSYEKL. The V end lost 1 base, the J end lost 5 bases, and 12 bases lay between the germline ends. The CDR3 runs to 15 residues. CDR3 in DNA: TGCGCCAGCAGCCAAGGACTCGCGGCTAACAATGAGCAGTTCTTC. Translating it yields CASSQGLAANNEQFF.

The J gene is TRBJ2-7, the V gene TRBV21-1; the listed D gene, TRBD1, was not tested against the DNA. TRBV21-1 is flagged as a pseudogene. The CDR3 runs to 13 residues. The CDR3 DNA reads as TGTGCCAGCAGCAGTGACAGGGAGTGGGAGCAGTACTTC. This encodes CASSSDREWEQYF.

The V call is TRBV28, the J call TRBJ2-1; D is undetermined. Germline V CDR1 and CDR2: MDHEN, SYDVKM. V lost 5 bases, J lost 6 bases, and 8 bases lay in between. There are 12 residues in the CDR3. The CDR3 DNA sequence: TGTGCCAGCAGTCCTCGTCCCAATGAGCAGTTCTTC. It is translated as CASSPRPNEQFF.

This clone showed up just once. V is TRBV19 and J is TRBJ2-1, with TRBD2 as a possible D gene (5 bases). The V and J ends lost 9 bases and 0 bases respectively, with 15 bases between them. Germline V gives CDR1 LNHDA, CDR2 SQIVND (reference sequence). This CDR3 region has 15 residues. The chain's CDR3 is CASTLDWSSYNEQFF. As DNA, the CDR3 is TGTGCCAGCACCTTGGACTGGAGCTCCTACAATGAGCAGTTCTTC.

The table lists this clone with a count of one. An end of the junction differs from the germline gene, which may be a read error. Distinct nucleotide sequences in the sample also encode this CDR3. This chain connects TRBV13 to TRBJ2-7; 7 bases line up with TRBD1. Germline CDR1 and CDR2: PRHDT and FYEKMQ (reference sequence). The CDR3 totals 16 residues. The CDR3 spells CASSLRQGIRSYEQYF. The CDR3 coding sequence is TGTGCCAGCAGCTTAAGACAGGGTATACGCTCCTACGAGCAGTATTTC.

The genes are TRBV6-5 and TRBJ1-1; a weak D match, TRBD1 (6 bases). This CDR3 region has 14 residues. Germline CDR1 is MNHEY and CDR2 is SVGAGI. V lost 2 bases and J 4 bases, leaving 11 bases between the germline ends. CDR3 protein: CASSYQGGGTEAFF. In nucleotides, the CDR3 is TGTGCCAGCAGTTACCAAGGGGGAGGCACTGAAGCTTTCTTT.